This T cell receptor (beta chain) emerged from a study of OX40 agonist ivuxolimab in advanced cancers. Notes on the study in general: At doses 0.1 to 3.0 mg/kg, CD4+ and CD8+ clones expanded. CD8+ T cells showed, on average, more clonal expansion than CD4+ cells.

Repertoires were generated with immunoSEQ multiplex PCR, while TCRdb's copy carries only in-frame clones and drops some. The data hold approximately 94,000 clones, with about 89% observed a single time. The V and J ends lost 4 bases and 9 bases respectively, with 19 bases between them. This CDR3 contains 14 residues. CDR1 is SNHLY, CDR2 FYNNEI, per germline. A remark on this clone: Its antigen is unknown.

The source was CD4+ or CD8+ T cells sorted from blood, collected in a trial of the OX40 agonist ivuxolimab. The V call is TRBV2, the J call TRBJ2-7; D gene uncertain. The receptor was derived from an adult with an advanced solid tumor such as melanoma, head and neck, liver or kidney cancer. CDR3 nucleotides: TGTGCCAGCAGTGGGAGCCAGAGGAACAACGGGCAGTACTTC. Its translation is CASSGSQRNNGQYF.